The next 10 T cell receptor beta chains were all read from a single sample in a study of blood T cells in healthy people across ages. The authors ran a second PCR of roughly 6 to 12 cycles using a sample-barcoded 5' primer and a J-beta primer mix. TCRdb redid the calling of the 5' RACE reads with MiXCR, one entry per CDR3 protein. Among 650,000 to 800,000 distinct CDR3 sequences listed, around two fifths were seen once. Specimen: blood. The receptors were gathered from a man in his sixties in good health.

This clonotype was found a few times. The V call is TRBV14, the J call TRBJ2-1; 13 nucleotides line up with TRBD2. V lost 2 bases, J lost 5 bases, and 3 bases stayed unmatched. CDR1 is SGHDN, CDR2 FVKESK, per germline. The CDR3 sequence is 16 residues long. The CDR3 region has the DNA TGTGCCAGCAGCCAATTGGGACTAGCGGGAAACAATGAGCAGTTCTTC. It translates to CASSQLGLAGNNEQFF.

The chain is built from TRBV27 and TRBJ2-7, with a possible D match to TRBD1 (6 bases). Germline loops: CDR1 MNHEY, CDR2 SMNVEV (reference sequence). The CDR3 has 15 amino acids. Trimming shortened V by 6 bases and J by 2 bases, and 17 bases separated the two germline ends. CDR3 sequence (DNA): TGTGCCAGCAGCTCACGGGACACAGGAACCTACGAGCAGTACTTC. Amino acids: CASSSRDTGTYEQYF.

The chain has TRBV5-6 and TRBJ1-5; no clear D. The V and J ends lost 1 base and 3 bases respectively, with 11 bases between them. The CDR3 has 15 residues. Germline CDR1 reads SGHDT; CDR2 reads YYEEEE. The CDR3 reads CASSLLGGNNQPQHF. Here the CDR3 DNA reads TGTGCCAGCAGCTTGTTAGGAGGAAACAATCAGCCCCAGCATTTT. Complete variable domain (other parts from reference TRBV5-6 and TRBJ1-5): DAGVTQSPTHLIKTRGQQVTLRCSPKSGHDTVSWYQQALGQGPQFIFQYYEEEERQRGNFPDRFSGHQFPNYSSELNVNALLLGDSALYLCASSLLGGNNQPQHFGDGTRLSIL.

This clonotype was seen a few times. The V and J genes are TRBV2 and TRBJ2-1; 9 bases are shared with TRBD2. The CDR3 totals 17 residues. Germline V lookup: CDR1 SNHLY, CDR2 FYNNEI. V lost 5 bases and J lost 1; bases outside the gene matches: 9. The DNA of the CDR3 is TGTGCCAGCAGTCTGGGGCTAGCGGGGACATCCTACAATGAGCAGTTCTTC. This translates into CASSLGLAGTSYNEQFF.

This chain uses TRBV6-1 with TRBJ2-2; TRBD2 is a possible D gene (6 bases). This CDR3 has 19 amino acids. V was clipped by 6 bases and J by 3 bases, with 26 bases between them. Germline-derived CDR1 and CDR2 are MNHNS and SASEGT. CDR3 DNA: TGTGCCAGCAGCCCTCGAACCCCAGGGTCATGGGGGGACACCGGGGAGCTGTTTTTT. Translation: CASSPRTPGSWGDTGELFF.

This clonotype was seen repeatedly, ten times or more. In DNA form, the CDR3 reads TGTGCCAGCAGTTACTCGATTGGAGACCTCTACGAGCAGTACTTC. Translated: CASSYSIGDLYEQYF. J is TRBJ2-7 and V is TRBV6-2 or TRBV6-3, with no clear D. The CDR3 totals 15 residues. V lost 0 bases and J 3 bases, leaving 12 bases between the germline ends. Germline lookup yields CDR1 MNHEY and CDR2 SVGEGT.

The CDR3 region has the DNA TGCAGTGCTCCCGACGGGACATTGGATGAAAAACTGTTTTTT. Translated, it gives CSAPDGTLDEKLFF. This rearrangement joins TRBV20-1 to TRBJ1-4; a possible D gene is TRBD1 (6 bases). Trimming stripped 5 bases from V and 6 bases from J, with 16 bases between. CDR1 is DFQATT, CDR2 SNEGSKA, per germline (reference sequence). The CDR3 is 14 amino acids.

The chain recombines TRBV27 with TRBJ1-6, with TRBD1 identical over 9 bases. This CDR3 contains 15 residues. Germline V gene data show CDR1 as MNHEY and CDR2 as SMNVEV (reference sequence). With V trimmed by 3 bases and J by 7 bases, 4 bases remained unmatched. For the CDR3, the DNA is TGTGCCAGCAGTTTCAGGGGACAGGGAAATTCACCCCTCCACTTT. Its translation is CASSFRGQGNSPLHF.

This clonotype was counted between two and nine times. The chain carries TRBV7-9 and TRBJ2-5; 9 bases are a match to TRBD1. CDR1 and CDR2 (germline): SEHNR, FQNEAQ (reference sequence). This CDR3 comprises 16 residues. J was trimmed by 0 bases and V by 0 bases; bases with no gene match: 2. DNA of the CDR3: TGTGCCAGCAGCTTAGCCGGGACAGGGTACCAAGAGACCCAGTACTTC. This gives the protein CASSLAGTGYQETQYF.

The rearrangement uses TRBV5-1 and TRBJ1-1, with 7 bases lining up with TRBD1. Germline V gives CDR1 SGHRS, CDR2 YFSETQ. The CDR3 length is 13 residues. The trim removed 4 bases at V and 6 bases at J, leaving 6 bases unmatched. The CDR3, as DNA: TGCGCCAGCAGCGGGACAGTCCGAGCTGAAGCTTTCTTT. It translates to CASSGTVRAEAFF.